Described below is a single TCR beta chain sequence and its context. Its antigen is unknown. The germline V gene encodes CDR1 SNHLY and CDR2 FYNNEI. Trimming took 3 bases from V and 1 from J, leaving 13 bases between them. This CDR3 has 16 residues. This sample stems from a study of shared clonotypes between healthy human individuals. General study findings and limits: Roughly 5% of naive CD4 clonotypes were shared across a few donors.

An even split of each subset's genomic DNA across several immunoSEQ plates was performed. Assay used: immunoSEQ multiplex PCR; TCRdb lists only in-frame clones, some missing. This table has approximately 100,000 clones, 67% appearing once. Both CD45RO+ cells and CCR7-negative CD45RA+ TemRA cells were combined to make up CD8 memory. Sequencing used memory CD8+ T cells sorted from blood. Subset described: CD45RO+ cells pooled with CCR7-negative TemRA cells. This chain links TRBV2 with TRBJ2-1; either TRBD1 or TRBD2 may supply D (5 bases each). The clonotype comes from a man aged 25-45 years in good health. The CDR3 reads CASSEGTSGSYNEQFF. CDR3 nucleotide sequence: TGTGCCAGCAGTGAGGGGACCTCGGGGTCCTACAATGAGCAGTTCTTC.